These 26 T cell receptor beta chains originate from one sample sequenced in a study of cytomegalovirus exposure and HLA in healthy donors. PCR involved 60 Vbeta and 13 Jbeta primers. Profiling relied on immunoSEQ multiplex PCR, and the TCRdb table lists in-frame clones only, not all of them. This sample yields 170,000 or so clones, of which 78% are seen a single time; around 3.1% belongs to the top ten. Material: PBMCs. The receptors here all came from a woman in her 40s in good health and CMV-seronegative.

The rearrangement uses TRBV5-1 and TRBJ1-2, with 8 bases fitting TRBD1. This CDR3 has 14 amino acids. Germline CDR1 SGHRS, CDR2 YFSETQ. V shed 5 bases, J shed 2 bases, and the junction held 5 bases outside the gene matches. The CDR3 here is CASSYGQGNYGYTF. CDR3 sequence (DNA): TGCGCCAGCAGTTACGGACAGGGCAACTATGGCTACACCTTC.

The V and J genes are TRBV29-1 and TRBJ1-1; TRBD1 is a possible D gene (6 bases). The germline V gene encodes CDR1 SQVTM and CDR2 ANQGSEA. The V end was cut by 0 bases, the J end by 6 bases, with 11 bases between. This CDR3 is 13 amino acids long. The CDR3 DNA reads as TGCAGCGTTGAAGATCAGGGGCCACCTGAAGCTTTCTTT. Its protein product is CSVEDQGPPEAFF. The full variable domain, in which reference TRBV29-1 and TRBJ1-1 provide the parts outside the CDR3, is SAVISQKPSRDICQRGTSLTIQCQVDSQVTMMFWYRQQPGQSLTLIATANQGSEATYESGFVIDKFPISRPNLTFSTLTVSNMSPEDSSIYLCSVEDQGPPEAFFGQGTRLTVV.

This clone was observed a single time. The chain has TRBV2 and TRBJ1-5; 10 positions match TRBD1. Germline V gene lookup returns CDR1 SNHLY and CDR2 FYNNEI. V lost 7 bases, J lost 5 bases, and 5 bases stayed unmatched. This CDR3 is 14 amino acids long. The chain's CDR3 is CASTPDRGDQPQHF. The CDR3 DNA reads as TGTGCCAGCACACCGGACAGGGGGGATCAGCCCCAGCATTTT.

This chain connects TRBV7-9 to TRBJ2-3, with 13 positions matching TRBD2. Germline CDR1 reads SEHNR; CDR2 reads FQNEAQ (reference sequence). This CDR3 comprises 17 residues. The V gene end was trimmed by 4 bases and the J gene end by 6 bases; junction bases not matched to a gene: 10. In nucleotides, the CDR3 is TGTGCCAGCAGCTCGGGACTAGCGGGGCGACTCGCGGATACGCAGTATTTT. Amino acid sequence: CASSSGLAGRLADTQYF.

The rearrangement links TRBV5-6 to TRBJ2-1; perhaps TRBD2 as D (7 bases). Deletions cut 0 bases from V and 9 bases from J, with 16 bases between. From germline, CDR1 is SGHDT and CDR2 YYEEEE. CDR3 length: 15 residues. For the CDR3, the DNA is TGTGCCAGCAGCTTGGCTGGGAGGGGGAGGGGTGAGCAGTTCTTC. It is translated as CASSLAGRGRGEQFF.

This clone occurred once. The chain has TRBV4-2 and TRBJ1-4; 9 positions match TRBD1. The CDR3 is 18 residues long. CDR1 is LGHNA and CDR2 is YNFKEQ in the germline V gene. V lost 1 base to trimming and J lost 2 bases; unmatched junction nucleotides: 8. This CDR3 reads CASSQGGTGRWTNEKLFF. The CDR3 DNA reads TGTGCCAGCAGCCAAGGGGGGACAGGGAGGTGGACTAATGAAAAACTGTTTTTT.

This rearrangement joins TRBV6-1 to TRBJ1-1, with D possibly being TRBD1 (6 bases). The CDR3 totals 14 residues. V lost 6 bases to trimming and J lost 0 bases, with 11 bases between them. CDR1 is MNHNS, CDR2 SASEGT, per germline. As DNA, the CDR3 is TGTGCCAGCAGAGGACAGACCCTGAACACTGAAGCTTTCTTT. As protein: CASRGQTLNTEAFF.

The chain combines TRBV2 with TRBJ2-5; 9 bases map to TRBD2. V trimming: 1 base; J trimming: 5 bases; junction bases outside the gene matches: 5. This CDR3 has 15 amino acids. Germline V lookup: CDR1 SNHLY, CDR2 FYNNEI. DNA for the CDR3: TGTGCCAGCAGTGAAGGGCTAGCGGGGTGGGAGACCCAGTACTTC. This sequence encodes CASSEGLAGWETQYF.

This chain connects TRBV7-9 to TRBJ2-1, with TRBD1 matching over 7 bases. V trimming: 3 bases; J trimming: 10 bases; junction bases outside the gene matches: 15. The CDR3 is made up of 16 amino acids. CDR1 is SEHNR and CDR2 is FQNEAQ in the germline V gene (reference sequence). The CDR3 here is CASSFTAGTALYEQFF. The CDR3, as DNA: TGTGCCAGCAGCTTTACTGCCGGGACAGCCCTTTACGAGCAGTTCTTC.

The J gene is TRBJ2-3, the V gene TRBV5-1, with TRBD1 matching over 9 bases. The V gene end was trimmed by 0 bases and the J gene end by 6 bases; junction bases not matched to a gene: 5. CDR3 size: 15 residues. Germline loops: CDR1 SGHRS, CDR2 YFSETQ. The CDR3 DNA sequence: TGCGCCAGCAGCTTGGGACAGGGGGGTATGGATACGCAGTATTTT. Amino acids: CASSLGQGGMDTQYF.

The CDR3 bases are TGTGCCAGCAGCGTAGGGGCTAGCGGGTCGGGGGACAATGAGCAGTTCTTC. The encoded protein is CASSVGASGSGDNEQFF. The J gene is TRBJ2-1, the V gene TRBV9; 8 bases agree with TRBD2. This CDR3 is built from 17 residues. Germline V gene sequence: CDR1 SGDLS, CDR2 YYNGEE. Unmatched junction bases numbered 10, after V lost 0 bases and J lost 5 bases.

The rearrangement joins TRBV2 to TRBJ1-1; D is undetermined. CDR1 and CDR2 from the germline V gene are SNHLY and FYNNEI. Trimming took off 6 bases at V and 6 bases at J, with 23 bases between the two ends. The CDR3 is 16 residues long. CDR3 region: CASSAYQTTLGAEAFF. CDR3 coding DNA: TGTGCCAGCAGCGCCTATCAGACCACTCTGGGAGCTGAAGCTTTCTTT.

This rearrangement joins TRBV18 to TRBJ1-5; D unresolved. Trimming stripped 3 bases from V and 6 bases from J, with 18 bases between. Germline CDR1 is KGHSH and CDR2 is LQKENI. The CDR3 is made up of 16 amino acids. CDR3 in amino acids: CASSPLHSEVIQPQHF. The CDR3 DNA is TGTGCCAGCTCACCGCTACACTCGGAGGTGATTCAGCCCCAGCATTTT. The full variable domain, in which reference TRBV18 and TRBJ1-5 provide the parts outside the CDR3, is NAGVMQNPRHLVRRRGQEARLRCSPMKGHSHVYWYRQLPEEGLKFMVYLQKENIIDESGMPKERFSAEFPKEGPSILRIQQVVRGDSAAYFCASSPLHSEVIQPQHFGDGTRLSIL.

V is TRBV7-9 and J is TRBJ1-4, with no clear D. V lost 2 bases and J lost 4, with 5 bases in between. This CDR3 region has 13 residues. Germline CDR1 SEHNR, CDR2 FQNEAQ (reference sequence). The CDR3 is CASSLSGNEKLFF. The CDR3 DNA reads as TGTGCCAGCAGCTTATCGGGTAATGAAAAACTGTTTTTT.

The chain has TRBV5-1 and TRBJ2-3; 7 nucleotides align to TRBD2. This CDR3 has 14 amino acids. CDR1 SGHRS and CDR2 YFSETQ come from the germline V gene. J lost 3 bases, V lost 2 bases, and 3 bases had no gene match. In DNA, the CDR3 is TGCGCCAGCAGCTTTCAAGCGGGGACAGATACGCAGTATTTT. Protein: CASSFQAGTDTQYF.

The gene calls are TRBV19 and TRBJ1-5, with 9 bases matching TRBD1. The length of the CDR3 is 14 residues. Germline V CDR1 and CDR2: LNHDA, SQIVND (reference sequence). Trimming took 10 bases from V and 8 from J; bases not matched to a gene: 12. In DNA form, the CDR3 reads TGTGCCACTAGAGGGACAGGGAGTGACGAGCCCCAGCATTTT. Its translation: CATRGTGSDEPQHF. The complete variable domain, with remaining parts taken from reference TRBV19 and TRBJ1-5, reads DGGITQSPKYLFRKEGQNVTLSCEQNLNHDAMYWYRQDPGQGLRLIYYSQIVNDFQKGDIAEGYSVSREKKESFPLTVTSAQKNPTAFYLCATRGTGSDEPQHFGDGTRLSIL.

The chain links TRBV19 to TRBJ2-1; a weak D match, TRBD1 (6 bases). From germline, CDR1 is LNHDA and CDR2 SQIVND (reference sequence). The CDR3 is made up of 12 amino acids. V was clipped by 9 bases and J by 8 bases, with 14 bases between them. The CDR3 protein is CASRDNLYEQFF. CDR3 nucleotide sequence: TGTGCCAGCCGGGACAATCTCTATGAGCAGTTCTTC.

The V call is TRBV6-6, the J call TRBJ1-2, with a possible D match to TRBD1 (6 bases). Trimming cost V 0 bases and J 8 bases, with 10 bases left between them. Germline V CDR1 and CDR2: MNHNY, SVGAGI (reference sequence). The CDR3 is made up of 13 amino acids. The CDR3 sequence: CASSYSTGGGYTF. Here the CDR3 DNA reads TGTGCCAGCAGTTACTCGACAGGCGGAGGCTACACCTTC.

The rearrangement links TRBV6-5 to TRBJ1-2; D is perhaps TRBD1 (5 bases). Trimming took 5 bases from V and 4 from J, leaving 14 bases between them. CDR1 and CDR2 from the germline V gene are MNHEY and SVGAGI. The length of the CDR3 is 14 residues. This chain's CDR3 is CASSEGAAFYGYTF. As DNA, the CDR3 is TGTGCCAGCAGTGAAGGGGCAGCCTTCTATGGCTACACCTTC.

This chain uses TRBV9 with TRBJ2-2; D might be TRBD2 (6 bases). The germline V and J ends were trimmed by 0 bases and 5 bases, with 14 bases remaining between them. Germline V gene lookup returns CDR1 SGDLS and CDR2 YYNGEE. The CDR3 extends over 16 amino acids. DNA for the CDR3: TGTGCCAGCAGCGTAGACCCGGGGGTTGGTACCGGGGAGCTGTTTTTT. Protein product: CASSVDPGVGTGELFF.

The chain carries TRBV15 and TRBJ2-2; D perhaps matches TRBD2 (6 bases). V was cut by 5 bases and J by 5 bases, with 18 bases left in between. CDR1 LNHNV and CDR2 YYDKDF come from the germline V gene (reference sequence). CDR3 size: 16 residues. The CDR3 sequence: CATSGAYRAGTGELFF. The CDR3 nucleotides are TGTGCCACCAGCGGGGCGTATAGGGCGGGGACCGGGGAGCTGTTTTTT.

This clone was picked up a small number of times. The chain couples TRBV10-3 to TRBJ2-3, with TRBD2 matching over 9 bases. The CDR3 extends over 14 amino acids. The J segment lost 5 bases and the V segment lost 6 bases, leaving 6 bases of the junction unmatched. Germline CDR1 reads ENHRY; CDR2 reads SYGVKD. The CDR3 nucleotides read TGTGCCATCAGGGGTAGCGGGGGTCAAGATACGCAGTATTTT. As protein: CAIRGSGGQDTQYF.

The V call is TRBV21-1, the J call TRBJ1-5; the table assigns TRBD1, which was not confirmed against the DNA. TRBV21-1 is a pseudogene. The CDR3 is made up of 14 amino acids. The CDR3 reads CASSKTGFHQPQHF. The CDR3 nucleotides read TGTGCCAGCAGCAAAACAGGGTTTCATCAGCCCCAGCATTTT.

The chain couples TRBV19 to TRBJ1-3; 8 nucleotides line up with TRBD1. CDR1 is LNHDA, CDR2 SQIVND, per germline (reference sequence). The CDR3 has 16 residues. Trimming took 3 bases from V and 0 from J; bases not matched to a gene: 4. The chain's CDR3 is CASSIRGPSSGNTIYF. In nucleotides, the CDR3 is TGTGCCAGTAGTATCAGGGGGCCCAGCTCTGGAAACACCATATATTTT.

In this sample, this clone turned up once. The V call is TRBV5-1, the J call TRBJ2-5, with TRBD2 matching over 7 bases. The J call may not be correct, given that the DNA end is closer to TRBJ2-7. The CDR3 runs 15 residues. Per the germline V gene, CDR1 is SGHRS and CDR2 is YFSETQ. The CDR3 protein is CASSLALAESYEQYF. The CDR3 region has the DNA TGCGCCAGCAGCTTGGCGCTAGCGGAATCCTACGAGCAGTACTTC.

The rearrangement joins TRBV6-1 to TRBJ1-5; D may be TRBD1 (5 bases). Germline values: CDR1 MNHNS, CDR2 SASEGT. V was pared by 1 base and J by 2 bases, with 15 bases between. This CDR3 is 17 amino acids long. This CDR3 is CASSEGWRVGGNQPQHF. Here the CDR3 DNA reads TGTGCCAGCAGTGAAGGGTGGAGGGTGGGGGGCAATCAGCCCCAGCATTTT.